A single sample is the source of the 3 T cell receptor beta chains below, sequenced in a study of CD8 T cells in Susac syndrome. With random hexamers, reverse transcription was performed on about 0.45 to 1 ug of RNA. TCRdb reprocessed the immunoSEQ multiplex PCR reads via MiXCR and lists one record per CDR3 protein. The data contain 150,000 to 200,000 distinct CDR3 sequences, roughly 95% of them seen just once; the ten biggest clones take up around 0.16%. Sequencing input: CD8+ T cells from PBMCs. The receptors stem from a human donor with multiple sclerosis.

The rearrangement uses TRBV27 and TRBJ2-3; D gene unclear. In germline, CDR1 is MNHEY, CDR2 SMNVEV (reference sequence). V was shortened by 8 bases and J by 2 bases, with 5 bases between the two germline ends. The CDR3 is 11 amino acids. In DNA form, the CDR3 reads TGTGCCAGCGAGATCACAGATACGCAGTATTTT. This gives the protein CASEITDTQYF.

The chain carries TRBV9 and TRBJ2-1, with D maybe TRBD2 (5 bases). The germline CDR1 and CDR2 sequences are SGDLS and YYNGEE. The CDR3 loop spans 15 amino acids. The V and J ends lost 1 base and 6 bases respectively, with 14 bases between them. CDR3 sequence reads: CASSVQAADGNEQFF. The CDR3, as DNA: TGTGCCAGCAGCGTACAAGCGGCCGACGGCAATGAGCAGTTCTTC.

Here the CDR3 DNA reads TGCAGTGCTAGGGAGTTAGAGGGTTTGGTCTCGAACACTGAAGCTTTCTTT. This codes for CSARELEGLVSNTEAFF. The V gene is TRBV20-1, the J gene TRBJ1-1, with unresolved D. Trimming left V 3 bases short and J 1 base short, with 21 bases between. CDR3 length equals 17 residues. Germline loops: CDR1 DFQATT, CDR2 SNEGSKA (reference sequence).